This T cell receptor beta chain was found in a study of T-cell memory formation after mild COVID-19. This clonotype was counted at least ten times. Its antigen remains unidentified. Study-wide points: The second-wave clones peaking on day 37 were not confirmed as SARS-CoV-2-specific.

TCR alpha and TCR beta cDNA libraries with sample barcodes and UMIs came from 5'RACE using constant-segment primers. MiXCR was run by TCRdb on the 5' RACE reads, yielding one entry per CDR3 protein. The sample shows 40,000 to 60,000 distinct CDR3 sequences, 12% of them seen only once. V lost 6 bases, J lost 5 bases, and 20 bases lay in between. This CDR3 is built from 14 residues. The germline V gene has CDR1 DFQATT and CDR2 SNEGSKA (reference sequence). This sequence was found in a man aged 18 to 29 who had mild COVID-19 (a few samples of this study predate the infection). Cell type and time point are not known. Sequenced sample: PBMCs or a T cell subset sorted from them (not recorded which). J is TRBJ2-7 and V is TRBV20-1; D possibly corresponds to TRBD2 (6 bases). CDR3 coding DNA: TGCAGTGCGACACAGCGGGCAGGGCTGGACGAGCAGTACTTC. It translates to CSATQRAGLDEQYF.